What follows describes a single T cell receptor beta chain. How the authors handled the data: Amplification from reference gene primers served as the basis for estimated nucleated cell counts. Assay used: immunoSEQ multiplex PCR; TCRdb lists only in-frame clones, some missing. V and J calls and clone size are given by that table; D and trimming were obtained from the DNA. Of over 100,000 clones detected, around 80% appear once; the ten largest clones hold less than 5%. This entry belongs to a study of blood T cell repertoires in COVID-19. This sequence was found in a human donor in a cohort sampled during active or convalescent COVID-19. Sequencing was performed on peripheral blood.

CDR3 DNA sequence: TGTGCCAGCAGCAACCCGGGACAGGGAATAGACTATGGCTACACCTTC. It translates to CASSNPGQGIDYGYTF. The chain couples TRBV7-9 to TRBJ1-2; TRBD1 agrees at 9 bases. Germline V gives CDR1 SEHNR, CDR2 FQNEAQ (reference sequence). This CDR3 is 16 amino acids long. The V segment lost 5 bases and the J segment 3 bases; nucleotides outside the gene matches: 10.